This is a list of T cell receptor beta chains from one sample in a study of T cells after posttransplantation cyclophosphamide. The data were produced by immunoSEQ multiplex PCR, yet TCRdb's version contains in-frame clones alone and is incomplete. The sample contains almost 35,000 clones, none of them singletons. Sequenced sample: PBMCs. These receptors originate from a woman between 45 and 65 years old in good health and a related stem cell transplant donor. The CDR3 runs from the conserved cysteine through the conserved F or W.

j_call	v_call	cdr3_aa
TRBJ1-2	TRBV7-3	CASSLPGHLAYTF
TRBJ2-7	TRBV11-2	CASSLDRVRQYF
TRBJ1-1	TRBV7-2	CASSPGTANTEAFF
TRBJ2-2	TRBV7-3	CASATGVDTGELFF
TRBJ1-2	TRBV10-3	CAISDGTPYGYTF
TRBJ2-1	TRBV15	CATSRKGVAGGEQFF
TRBJ2-1	TRBV11-3	CASSQGPLSYNEQFF
TRBJ2-7	TRBV5-1	CASSAGHPRFEQYF
TRBJ2-1	TRBV6-4	CASSDGLAGGHEQFF
TRBJ2-5	TRBV6-2/TRBV6-3	CASTQGGEETQYF
TRBJ2-1	TRBV6-6	CAGRTGYNEQFF
TRBJ2-7	TRBV4-2	CASSQETGPSYEQYF
TRBJ2-5	TRBV30	CAWSPRTGGEMKTQYF
TRBJ1-2	TRBV6-1	CASSEARGYGYTF
TRBJ1-2	TRBV5-4	CASSQGQGAGGYTF
TRBJ2-1	TRBV7-8	CASSLFVAGGDNEQFF
TRBJ2-7	TRBV5-6	CASSETGYEQYF